The TCR beta chain under discussion was sequenced for a study of blood T cell repertoires in COVID-19. As for the study in general: The United States, Italy and Spain provided the acute and convalescent COVID-19 samples. Nucleic acid was either cDNA or gDNA, and it came from T cells, B-cell-depleted T cells, or PBMCs.

Germline CDR1 and CDR2: LNHDA and SQIVND (reference sequence). CDR3 length: 14 amino acids. Trimming shortened V by 7 bases and J by 5 bases, and 17 bases separated the two germline ends. Methods used by the authors: Reference gene primer amplification yielded estimated nucleated cell counts. Sequencing used immunoSEQ multiplex PCR; TCRdb keeps in-frame clones, though not all of them. The V and J calls and clone size are taken from that table; D and trimming were inferred from the DNA. The sample records around 210,000 clones, just under 85% being singletons. The source is a man aged 60 to 75 with COVID-19, enrolled during active disease. Sequenced input: peripheral blood. The chain has TRBV19 and TRBJ1-2, with no clear D. The CDR3 region is CASISGAALYGYTF. CDR3 nucleotides: TGTGCCAGTATCTCAGGAGCGGCCCTATATGGCTACACCTTC.